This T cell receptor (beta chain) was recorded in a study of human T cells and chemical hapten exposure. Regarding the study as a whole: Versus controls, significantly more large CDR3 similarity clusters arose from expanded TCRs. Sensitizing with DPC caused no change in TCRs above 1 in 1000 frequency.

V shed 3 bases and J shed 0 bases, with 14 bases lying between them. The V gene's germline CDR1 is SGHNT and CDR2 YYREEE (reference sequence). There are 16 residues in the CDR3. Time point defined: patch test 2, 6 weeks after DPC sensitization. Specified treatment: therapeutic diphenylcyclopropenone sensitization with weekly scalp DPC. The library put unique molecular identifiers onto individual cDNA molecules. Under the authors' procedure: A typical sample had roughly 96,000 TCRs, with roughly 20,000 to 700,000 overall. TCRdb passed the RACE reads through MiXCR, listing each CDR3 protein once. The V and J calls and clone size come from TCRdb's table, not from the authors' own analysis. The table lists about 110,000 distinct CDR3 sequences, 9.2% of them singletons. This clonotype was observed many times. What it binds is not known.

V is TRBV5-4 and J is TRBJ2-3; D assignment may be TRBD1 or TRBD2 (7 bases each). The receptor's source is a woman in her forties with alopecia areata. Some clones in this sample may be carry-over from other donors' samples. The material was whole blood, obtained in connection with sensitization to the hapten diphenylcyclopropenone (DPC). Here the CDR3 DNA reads TGTGCCAGCAGCTCAGGGGGGGGCCGGAGCACAGATACGCAGTATTTT. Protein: CASSSGGGRSTDTQYF.